This T cell receptor beta chain was identified in a study of cytomegalovirus exposure and HLA in healthy donors (dated by TCRdb to about 2017). Turning to the overall study: In an earlier analysis of under 600 of the donors, under 300 Gb of sequence data and some 100 million unique TCR beta sequences from 150 million to 200 million T cells were reported. A later analysis re-examined previously published TCR beta repertoires from more than 600 donors and added high-resolution HLA genotyping to investigate patterns of TCR occurrence. Among 398 genotyped donors of the cohort, an average of roughly 230,000 unique TCR beta nucleotide sequences was sequenced per donor, of which roughly 17% were non-productive. HLA typing covered class I and class II loci at four-digit resolution. The genetic ancestry cluster associated with self-reported Caucasian donors included 70% to 85% of the roughly 380 genotyped donors. The number of donors typed differed by locus, with about 629-630 for A, B, C, DRB1 and DQB1, roughly 520 for DQA1, approximately 570 for DPA1, and around 430 for DPB1. An early release covering roughly 600 HLA-typed donors comprised roughly 300 gigabases of sequencing data and around 80 million unique TCR sequences. To decide whether each TCR beta V gene segment behaved as functional or pseudogenic, an earlier analysis of some 570 of the donors relied on high-throughput TCR beta sequencing. The study was designed to test whether signatures of past pathogen exposure could be identified by cataloging public T cell receptors. A later genetic analysis took genome-wide SNP genotypes for 398 of the 666 donors and used that subset as a discovery cohort. In addition to the first cohort of roughly 670 subjects, a separate validation cohort of 100 to 150 different subjects was used. Roughly 5 DR-DQ haplotypes were handled as single units for association and clustering, since linkage in the cohort was strong. Donor age, sex, ethnicity and CMV serostatus were compiled together with the repertoire data. To predict cytomegalovirus infection status, the study combined high-throughput TCR immunosequencing, statistical association of individual TCRs with disease status, and machine learning. The T cell repertoires of some 700 subjects were profiled by immunosequencing and related to cytomegalovirus serostatus. Rather than drawing on any new phenotypic data, the later analysis identified candidate immune exposures from TCR beta sequences and the way those sequences occurred across donors. Every repertoire in the discovery cohort had been generated on one and the same sequencing platform.

Study-level results and caveats: In vitro tests confirmed that a few of the cytomegalovirus-associated TCR beta chains recognize cytomegalovirus antigens. Approximately 16 rarely observed V segments, including chromosome 9 orphons, were excluded from the earlier analysis of several hundred of the donors because counts were too low. A later analysis found that TCR association rates varied across HLA loci, with DRB1 alleles showing the most associated TCRs and HLA-C alleles the fewest. At a false discovery rate of 0.05, a later analysis linked 15,000 to 20,000 TCR beta sequences to specific HLA alleles. Correlated functional status among segregating V segments might be attributable to linkage disequilibrium, but an unknown experimental factor could not be ruled out. HLA typing was unavailable for some donors at each locus, so association tests used only the typed subset. Sequencing depth was assumed to be roughly uniform across donors in the presence/absence analyses, though that assumption may not hold. A later analysis found that most CMV-associated TCR beta chains appeared HLA-restricted, with HLA associations seemingly driven largely by CMV exposure. V-gene and J-gene trimming of TCR beta chains was associated with a missense DCLRE1C variant in a later genetic analysis, and the association was replicated in an independent cohort. Broadly in line with IMGT annotations, most TCR beta V segments showed up in productive rearrangements about 87% or about 30% of the time in an earlier analysis of 587 of the donors. The study listed over 150 TCR beta chains as associated with cytomegalovirus. A further reported finding was that TCR beta sequences accurately predicted the HLA-A and HLA-B alleles for most subjects in the first cohort. The authors suggested that the approach could potentially be extended to other disease states and immunological phenotypes. According to a later analysis, parvovirus B19, influenza, CMV and Epstein-Barr virus appeared linked to several top co-occurrence clusters. Assigning TCR associations to individual alleles was difficult when HLA alleles, especially DR and DQ, strongly co-occurred. According to a later genetic analysis, donors in an Asian-associated ancestry cluster had fewer N-insertions in productive TCRs than the roughly 670-donor mean. While some public TCRs were present in many individuals, most TCR sequences turned up only very rarely across donors. A group of highly shared sequence variants was considered likely to be a technical artifact of the sequencing pipeline. The classifier was reported to diagnose cytomegalovirus status with high specificity and sensitivity in both the original and validation cohorts. Only TCR beta chains were sequenced in this cohort, and the absence of alpha or paired-chain data limited detectable features. CMV serostatus was the only immune exposure information available for the cohort. Some IMGT-functional V segments, including TRBV6-2 and TRBV6-3, could not be distinguished by the 87-base-pair reads and were therefore excluded. A later analysis found that HLA-associated TCR beta chains were more clonally expanded and had lower generation probabilities than equally common non-associated chains.

Worth noting for this clone: Its antigen has not been determined. Base qualities are not provided; no much larger clone lies one nucleotide away.

The germline V gene supplies CDR1 SGHVS and CDR2 FNYEAQ. V and J are trimmed by 5 bases and 7 bases, and the gene matches miss 4 bases of the junction. From the cysteine up to the phenylalanine, the CDR3 has a length of 14 residues. The DNA shown is the 42-base CDR3, in frame from base 1. In total, roughly 670 healthy bone marrow donors made up the cohort. At the time of sampling, every cohort member was nominally healthy, though immune exposures that went unrecorded were likely present. The donor tested CMV seronegative and was one of the 352 seronegative cohort members. A peripheral blood sample was provided by each donor, and peripheral blood mononuclear cells were used for TCR beta sequencing. The Qiagen DNeasy Blood Extraction Kit was used to extract genomic DNA from the blood cell samples. Library preparation used the immunoSEQ multiplex PCR assay. For the multiplex PCR, a mixture combining 60 forward primers for TCR Vbeta segments and 13 reverse primers for TCR Jbeta segments was used. Amplification of the CDR3 region of rearranged TCR beta genes was performed with a multiplex PCR assay on genomic DNA. The Illumina HiSeq System was used to sequence the amplified TCR beta libraries as 87-base-pair reads. Under the source paper's analysis protocol: Across the 640 or so repertoires, a later analysis counted tens of millions of unique TCR beta chains, 9 million to 14 million of which were shared by at least two donors. To remove PCR and sequencing errors, raw reads were error-corrected and collapsed into unique sequences using a nearest-neighbor algorithm that merged closely related sequences. Alignment of CDR3 sequences to IMGT reference sequences was used to assign V, D and J gene segments. For a sequence to be retained, a match of at least six nucleotides to both a V gene segment and a J gene segment was required. Rearrangements were called productive when the CDR3 lacked stop codons and stayed in frame with V and J; all others were non-productive. CDR3 was defined by IMGT convention, running from the second conserved V-encoded cysteine to the conserved J-encoded phenylalanine. The earlier analysis of some 580 of the donors excluded any sequence lacking an unambiguous match to a single V gene segment. An earlier analysis of around 600 of the donors classified V segments as functional when productive rearrangements were above 56.7% and as segregating when the standard deviation between donors was above 5%. To diagnose cytomegalovirus status from the catalog of TCR beta chain sequences, a statistical classification framework was built. In a later analysis, TCR nucleotide sequences were compared against IMGT/GENE-DB human TR gene sequences so that V and J genes could be assigned. A later analysis assigned CDR3 sequences and most-parsimonious VDJ recombination scenarios with the TCRdist pipeline. In a later analysis, every TCR beta chain was defined by the combination of its CDR3 amino acid sequence and its V-gene family, and reads without a unique V-gene family were dropped. To address suspected cross-contamination and a sequencing artifact, a later analysis removed 550 to 750 highly shared, low-generation-probability nucleotide sequences. A later analysis calculated a clonal expansion index for each public chain from normalized within-repertoire ranks of inferred template counts. Generation probabilities in a later analysis came from a VDJ recombination model fitted to out-of-frame rearrangements, and those results were checked against IGoR. A later analysis scored TCR-TCR, TCR-HLA and TCR-CMV co-occurrence with hypergeometric tests, applying a repertoire-size bias correction to TCR pairs. To estimate false discovery rates, a later analysis permuted the HLA or CMV assignments 20 times. A later analysis grouped co-occurring TCRs with DBSCAN, adding TCRdist sequence similarity when clustering within HLA-allele-positive subsets. Repertoires with fewer than 30,000 or more than 120,000 public chains were left out of co-occurrence clustering, as were five repertoires with anomalous nucleotide sharing. TCRdb took this table from immuneACCESS and kept in-frame rearrangements with V and J called. Such tables lack part of the clones; where checked against another copy, unresolved V genes explain under half of the gap, and the rest is unexplained. V, J and clone size derive from that table, while D and trimming were established from the DNA sequence. A total of 120,000 to 150,000 clones appear in this sample, over 60% of them only once. Jointly, the top ten make up approximately 2.1% of the sample.

The receptor was derived from a man in his forties in good health and CMV-seronegative. Sequencing was carried out using PBMCs. The rearrangement combines TRBV7-6 with TRBJ1-5; 11 bases in between match TRBD1. The sequenced DNA: TGTGCCAGCAGCAATAGGGACAGGGGGCAGCCCCAGCATTTT. It translates to CASSNRDRGQPQHF. Extended through the reference TRBV7-6 and TRBJ1-5 proteins, this CDR3 yields the full variable domain: GAGVSQSPRYKVTKRGQDVALRCDPISGHVSLYWYRQALGQGPEFLTYFNYEAQQDKSGLPNDRFSAERPEGSISTLTIQRTEQRDSAMYRCASSNRDRGQPQHFGDGTRLSIL.